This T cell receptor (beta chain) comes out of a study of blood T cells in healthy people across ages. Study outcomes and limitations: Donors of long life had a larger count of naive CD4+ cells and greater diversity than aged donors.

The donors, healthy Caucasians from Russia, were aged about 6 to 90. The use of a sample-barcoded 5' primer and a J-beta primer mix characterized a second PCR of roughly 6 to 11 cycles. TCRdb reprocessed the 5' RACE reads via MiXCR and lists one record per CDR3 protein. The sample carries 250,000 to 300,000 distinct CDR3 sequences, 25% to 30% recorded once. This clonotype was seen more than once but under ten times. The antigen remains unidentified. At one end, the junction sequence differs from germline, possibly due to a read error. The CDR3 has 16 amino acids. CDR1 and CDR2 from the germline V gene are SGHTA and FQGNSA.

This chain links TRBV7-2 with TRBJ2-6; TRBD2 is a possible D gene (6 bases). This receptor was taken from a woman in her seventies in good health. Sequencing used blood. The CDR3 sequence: CASSLVSGTGANVMTF. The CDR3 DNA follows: TGTGCCAGCAGCTTAGTCTCAGGGACTGGGGCCAACGTCATGACTTTC.